The clone carrying this TCR beta chain was seen just once. Its target is unknown. Clones were read by immunoSEQ multiplex PCR, and TCRdb kept only the in-frame ones, dropping some. The repertoire holds over 80,000 clones, with roughly 92% as singletons. The entry originates in a study of PD-1 blockade in classical Hodgkin lymphoma. There are 14 residues in the CDR3. V was pared by 3 bases and J by 3 bases, with 12 bases between. The V gene's germline CDR1 is MNHEY and CDR2 SMNVEV (reference sequence). Overall study results and limits: Relapsed/refractory patients reportedly had lower baseline diversity than newly diagnosed patients.

Relapses following autologous stem cell transplantation were seen in all patients, with brentuximab vedotin exposure varying. The material was peripheral blood mononuclear cells (PBMCs), obtained at baseline. This receptor was taken from a human donor with classical Hodgkin lymphoma. The rearrangement joins TRBV27 to TRBJ2-7; D possibly corresponds to TRBD2 (6 bases). DNA of the CDR3: TGTGCCAGCAGTTTGAATCCGCGGGGCTACGAGCAGTACTTC. This translates into CASSLNPRGYEQYF.